The clone carrying this TCR beta chain was seen only a few times. Its matching antigen is unknown. This sample stems from a study of vaccination and CD4 T cells after COVID-19. As for treatment: approximately 11-day PBMC culture with coronavirus spike peptide pools or control peptides (ViraFEST assay). An Oncomine TCR Beta short-read assay was used to sequence the DNA from cultured CD4+ T cells. TCRdb re-derived calls from the PCR reads in MiXCR, one entry per CDR3 protein. The sample shows some 13,000 distinct CDR3 sequences, roughly 37% of them seen only once. This CDR3 has 14 amino acids. With V trimmed by 7 bases and J by 2 bases, 7 bases remained unmatched. Germline V gene data show CDR1 as SQVTM and CDR2 as ANQGSEA.

The sample taken for sequencing was CD4+ T cells from blood, cultured in vitro. This chain links TRBV29-1 with TRBJ2-3, with 9 bases aligning to TRBD2. The source is a human donor who had recovered from COVID-19. CDR3 nucleotide sequence: TGCAGCGGGGGAGGCGGGAGGGCCACAGATACGCAGTATTTT. This translates into CSGGGGRATDTQYF.